Here is one T cell receptor beta chain with its context. The CDR3 totals 12 residues. The V end was cut by 3 bases, the J end by 8 bases, with 10 bases between. Survey-level immunoSEQ sequencing profiled the TCR beta repertoire. TCRdb keeps only in-frame clones here, not all; method: immunoSEQ multiplex PCR. The table has 40,000 to 55,000 clones, 90% to 95% seen once. J is TRBJ1-2 and V is TRBV12-3 or TRBV12-4; D unresolved. Sequencing input: PBMCs. The sequence was obtained from a man aged 35 to 55 with rheumatoid arthritis. CDR3 nucleotides: TGTGCCAGCAGTTTCGACCGGTGGGGCTACACCTTC. Its translation: CASSFDRWGYTF.